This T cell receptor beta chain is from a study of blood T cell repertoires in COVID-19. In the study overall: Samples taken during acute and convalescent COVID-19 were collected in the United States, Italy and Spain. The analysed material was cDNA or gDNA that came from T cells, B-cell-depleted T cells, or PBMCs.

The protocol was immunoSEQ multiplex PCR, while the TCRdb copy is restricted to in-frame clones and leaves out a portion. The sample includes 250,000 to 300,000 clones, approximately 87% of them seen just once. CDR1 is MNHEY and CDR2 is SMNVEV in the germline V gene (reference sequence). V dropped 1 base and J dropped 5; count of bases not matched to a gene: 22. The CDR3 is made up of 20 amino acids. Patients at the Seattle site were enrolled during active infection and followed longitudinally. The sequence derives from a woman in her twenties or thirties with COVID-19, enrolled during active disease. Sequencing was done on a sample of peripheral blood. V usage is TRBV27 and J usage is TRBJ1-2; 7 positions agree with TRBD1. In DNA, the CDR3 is TGTGCCAGCAGTTTATTAGCACCCTCTCTTCGGTTAGGGGGCACTTATGGCTACACCTTC. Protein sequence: CASSLLAPSLRLGGTYGYTF.